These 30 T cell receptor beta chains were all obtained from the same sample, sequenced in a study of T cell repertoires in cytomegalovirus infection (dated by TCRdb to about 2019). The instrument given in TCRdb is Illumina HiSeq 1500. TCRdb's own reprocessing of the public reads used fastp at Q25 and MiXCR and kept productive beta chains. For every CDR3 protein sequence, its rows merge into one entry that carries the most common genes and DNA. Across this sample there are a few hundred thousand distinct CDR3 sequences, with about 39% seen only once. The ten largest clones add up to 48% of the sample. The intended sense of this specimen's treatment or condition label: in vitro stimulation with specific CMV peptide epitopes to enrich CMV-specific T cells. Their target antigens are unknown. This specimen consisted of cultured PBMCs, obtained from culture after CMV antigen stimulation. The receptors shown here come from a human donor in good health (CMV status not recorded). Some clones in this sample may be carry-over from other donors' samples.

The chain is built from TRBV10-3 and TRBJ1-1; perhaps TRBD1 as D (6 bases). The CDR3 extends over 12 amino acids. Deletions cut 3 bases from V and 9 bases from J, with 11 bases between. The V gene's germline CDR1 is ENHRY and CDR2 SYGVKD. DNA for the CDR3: TGTGCCATCAGTGATGAGGGGGTTAAAGCTTTCTTT. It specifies CAISDEGVKAFF.

The CDR3 DNA sequence: TGCAGTGCTAGCGTCCCAGATACGCAGTATTTT. This gives the protein CSASVPDTQYF. This chain uses TRBV20-1 with TRBJ2-3; D gene ambiguous. From germline, CDR1 is DFQATT and CDR2 SNEGSKA (reference sequence). The ends were cut back, 3 bases at V and 4 bases at J, with 5 bases in the middle. There are 11 residues in the CDR3.

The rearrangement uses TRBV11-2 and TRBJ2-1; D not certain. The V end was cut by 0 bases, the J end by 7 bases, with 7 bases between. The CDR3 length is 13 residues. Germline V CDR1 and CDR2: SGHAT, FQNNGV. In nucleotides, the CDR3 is TGTGCCAGCAGCTTAGATAACCAGAATGAGCAGTTCTTC. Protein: CASSLDNQNEQFF.

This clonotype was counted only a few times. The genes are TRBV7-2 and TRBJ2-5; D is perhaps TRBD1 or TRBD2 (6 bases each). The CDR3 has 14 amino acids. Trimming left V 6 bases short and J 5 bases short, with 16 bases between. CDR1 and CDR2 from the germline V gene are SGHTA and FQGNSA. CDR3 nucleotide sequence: TGTGCCAGCAGTCAGGGTCGGGGGCCGGAGACCCAGTACTTC. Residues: CASSQGRGPETQYF. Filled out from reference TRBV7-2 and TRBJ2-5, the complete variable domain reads GAGVSQSPSNKVTEKGKDVELRCDPISGHTALYWYRQSLGQGLEFLIYFQGNSAPDKSGLPSDRFSAERTGGSVSTLTIQRTQQEDSAVYLCASSQGRGPETQYFGPGTRLLVL.

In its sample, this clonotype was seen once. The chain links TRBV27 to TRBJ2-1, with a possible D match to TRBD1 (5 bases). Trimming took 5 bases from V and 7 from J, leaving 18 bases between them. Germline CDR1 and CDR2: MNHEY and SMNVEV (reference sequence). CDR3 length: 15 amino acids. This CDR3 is CASSLGQGPNNEQFF. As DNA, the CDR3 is TGTGCCAGCAGTCTGGGGCAGGGCCCTAATAATGAGCAGTTCTTC.

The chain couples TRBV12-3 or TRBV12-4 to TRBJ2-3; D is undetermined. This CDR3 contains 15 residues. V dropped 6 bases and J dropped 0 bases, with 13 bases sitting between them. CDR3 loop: CASRDAQTSTDTQYF. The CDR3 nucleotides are TGTGCCAGCAGGGACGCACAGACTAGCACAGATACGCAGTATTTT.

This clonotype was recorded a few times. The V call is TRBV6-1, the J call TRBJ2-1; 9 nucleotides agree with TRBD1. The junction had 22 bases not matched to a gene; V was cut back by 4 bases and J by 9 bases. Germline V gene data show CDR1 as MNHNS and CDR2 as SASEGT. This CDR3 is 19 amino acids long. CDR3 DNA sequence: TGTGCCAGCAGTGTTTGGGCTGGGACAGGGAACCTTCGGTCTAGTGAGCAGTTCTTC. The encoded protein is CASSVWAGTGNLRSSEQFF.

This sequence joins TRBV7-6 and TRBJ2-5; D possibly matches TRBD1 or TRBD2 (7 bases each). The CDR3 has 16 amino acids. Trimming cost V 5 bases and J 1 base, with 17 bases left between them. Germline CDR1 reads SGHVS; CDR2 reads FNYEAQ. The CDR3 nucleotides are TGTGCCAGCAGCGGGGGGGGACAGTTTTTCCAAGAGACCCAGTACTTC. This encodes CASSGGGQFFQETQYF.

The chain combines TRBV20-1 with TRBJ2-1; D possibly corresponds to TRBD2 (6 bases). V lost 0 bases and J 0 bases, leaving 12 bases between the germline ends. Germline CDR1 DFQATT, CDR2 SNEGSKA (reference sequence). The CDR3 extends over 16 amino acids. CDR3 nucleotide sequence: TGCAGTGCTAGAGATAGGCGGGGCAGCTCCTACAATGAGCAGTTCTTC. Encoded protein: CSARDRRGSSYNEQFF.

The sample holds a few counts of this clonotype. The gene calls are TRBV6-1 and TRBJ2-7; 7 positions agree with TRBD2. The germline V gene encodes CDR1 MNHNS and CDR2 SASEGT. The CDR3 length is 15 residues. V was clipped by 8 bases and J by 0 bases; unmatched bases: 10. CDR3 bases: TGTGCCAGCTCCGGGTGGGGGGGAACCTCCTACGAGCAGTACTTC. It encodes CASSGWGGTSYEQYF.

In DNA form, the CDR3 reads TGCGCCAGCAAAATCGGGGGCAGGGGGAACGGCGGGGAGCTGTTTTTT. Its protein is CASKIGGRGNGGELFF. The chain couples TRBV23-1 to TRBJ2-2; possibly TRBD1 for D (7 bases). TRBV23-1 qualifies as an ORF whose function is uncertain. The CDR3 runs to 16 residues. Between the trimmed V and J ends, which lost 7 bases and 7 bases, there was a span of 22 bases.

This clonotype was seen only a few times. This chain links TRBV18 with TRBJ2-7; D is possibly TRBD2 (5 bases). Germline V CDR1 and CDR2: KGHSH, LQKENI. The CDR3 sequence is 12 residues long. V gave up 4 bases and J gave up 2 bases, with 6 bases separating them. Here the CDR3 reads CASSRETYEQYF. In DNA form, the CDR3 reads TGTGCCAGCTCACGGGAGACCTACGAGCAGTACTTC.

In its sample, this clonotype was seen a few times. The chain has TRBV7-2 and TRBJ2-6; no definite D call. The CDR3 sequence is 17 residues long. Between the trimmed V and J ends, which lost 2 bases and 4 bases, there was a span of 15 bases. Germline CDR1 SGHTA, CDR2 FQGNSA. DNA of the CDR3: TGTGCCAGCAGCTTATGGCATCCTGGGTCCGGGGCCAACGTCCTGACTTTC. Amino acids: CASSLWHPGSGANVLTF.

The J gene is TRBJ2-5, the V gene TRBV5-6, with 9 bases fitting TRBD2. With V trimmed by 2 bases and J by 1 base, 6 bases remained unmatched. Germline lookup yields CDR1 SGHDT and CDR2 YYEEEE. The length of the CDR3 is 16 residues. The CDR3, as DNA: TGTGCCAGCAGCTTCTTTAGCGGGGGACGCCAAGAGACCCAGTACTTC. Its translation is CASSFFSGGRQETQYF.

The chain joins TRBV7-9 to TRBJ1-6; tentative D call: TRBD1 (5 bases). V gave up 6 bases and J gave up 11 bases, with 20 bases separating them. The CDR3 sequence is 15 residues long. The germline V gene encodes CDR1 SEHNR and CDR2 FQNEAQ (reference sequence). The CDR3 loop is CASSRWVDPDTPLHF. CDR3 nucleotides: TGTGCCAGCAGTCGCTGGGTCGATCCGGACACACCCCTCCACTTT.

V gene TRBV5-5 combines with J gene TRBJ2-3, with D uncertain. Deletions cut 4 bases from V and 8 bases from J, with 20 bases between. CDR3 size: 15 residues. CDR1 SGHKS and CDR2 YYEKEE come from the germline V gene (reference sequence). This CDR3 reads CASSRGLIDSVTQYF. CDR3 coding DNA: TGTGCCAGCAGCCGCGGCCTCATTGATTCGGTTACGCAGTATTTT.

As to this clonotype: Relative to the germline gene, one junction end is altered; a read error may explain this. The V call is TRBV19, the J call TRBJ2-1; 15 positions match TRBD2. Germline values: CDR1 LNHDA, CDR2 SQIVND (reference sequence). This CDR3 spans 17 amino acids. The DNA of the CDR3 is TGTGCCAGTAGTTTAGAGGGACTAGCGGGAGGTAACAATGAGCAGTTCTTC. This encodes CASSLEGLAGGNNEQFF.

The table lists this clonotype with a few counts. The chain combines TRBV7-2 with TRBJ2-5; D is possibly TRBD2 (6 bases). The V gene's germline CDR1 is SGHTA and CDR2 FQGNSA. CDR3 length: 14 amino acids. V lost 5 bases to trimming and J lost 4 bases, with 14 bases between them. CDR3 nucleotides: TGTGCCAGCAGCGACGGACTACACAGAGAGACCCAGTACTTC. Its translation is CASSDGLHRETQYF.

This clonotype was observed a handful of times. The CDR3 nucleotides read TGCGCCAGCAGCCAAGATAGCTGGACTAGCGGGAACTATGAGCAGTTCTTC. Translated, it gives CASSQDSWTSGNYEQFF. The chain joins TRBV4-3 to TRBJ2-1; 12 nucleotides match TRBD2. Per germline, CDR1 LGHNA and CDR2 YSLEER. This CDR3 contains 17 residues. Losses at the gene ends were 0 bases for V and 8 bases for J; bases not matched to a gene: 8.

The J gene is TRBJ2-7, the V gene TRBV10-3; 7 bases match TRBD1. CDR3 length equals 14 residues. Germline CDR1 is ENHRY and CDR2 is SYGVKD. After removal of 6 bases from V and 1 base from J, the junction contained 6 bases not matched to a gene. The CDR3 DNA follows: TGTGCCATCAGGGGGACAGAAAAATCCTACGAGCAGTACTTC. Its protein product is CAIRGTEKSYEQYF.

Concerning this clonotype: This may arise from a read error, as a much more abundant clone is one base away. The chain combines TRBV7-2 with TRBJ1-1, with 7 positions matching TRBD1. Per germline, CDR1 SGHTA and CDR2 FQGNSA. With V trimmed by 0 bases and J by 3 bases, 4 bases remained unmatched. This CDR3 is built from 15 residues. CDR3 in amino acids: CASSLAAGGDTEAFF. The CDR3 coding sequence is TGTGCCAGCAGCTTAGCGGCAGGGGGGGACACTGAAGCTTTCTTT.

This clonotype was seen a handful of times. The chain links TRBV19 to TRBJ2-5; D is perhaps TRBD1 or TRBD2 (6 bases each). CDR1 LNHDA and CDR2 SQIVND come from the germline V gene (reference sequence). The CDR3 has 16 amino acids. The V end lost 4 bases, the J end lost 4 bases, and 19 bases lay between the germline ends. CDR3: CASSRGDNPRGETQYF. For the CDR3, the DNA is TGTGCCAGTAGTAGAGGGGACAACCCGCGGGGAGAGACCCAGTACTTC.

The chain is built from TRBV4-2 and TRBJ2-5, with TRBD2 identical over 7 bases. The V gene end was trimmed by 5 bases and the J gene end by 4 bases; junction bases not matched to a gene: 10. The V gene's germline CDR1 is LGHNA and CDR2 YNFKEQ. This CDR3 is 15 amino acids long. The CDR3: CASSISGSRVETQYF. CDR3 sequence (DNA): TGTGCCAGCAGCATTAGCGGGTCGCGGGTAGAGACCCAGTACTTC.

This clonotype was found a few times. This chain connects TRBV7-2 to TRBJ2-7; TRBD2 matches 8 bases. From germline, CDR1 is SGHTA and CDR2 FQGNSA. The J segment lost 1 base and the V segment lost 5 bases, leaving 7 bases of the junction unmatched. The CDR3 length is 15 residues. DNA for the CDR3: TGTGCCAGCAGCACGTCTAGCGGGCCTTCCTACGAGCAGTACTTC. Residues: CASSTSSGPSYEQYF.

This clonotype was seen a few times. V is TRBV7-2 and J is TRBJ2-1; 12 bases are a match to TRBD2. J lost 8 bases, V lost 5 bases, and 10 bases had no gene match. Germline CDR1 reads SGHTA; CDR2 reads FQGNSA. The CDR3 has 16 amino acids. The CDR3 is CASSLEPSGRVDEQFF. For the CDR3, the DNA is TGTGCCAGCAGCCTAGAGCCTAGCGGGAGGGTCGATGAGCAGTTCTTC.

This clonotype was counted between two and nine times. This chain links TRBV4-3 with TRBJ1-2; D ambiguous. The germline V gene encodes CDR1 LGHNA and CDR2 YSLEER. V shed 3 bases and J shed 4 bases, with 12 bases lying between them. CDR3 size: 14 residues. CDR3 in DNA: TGCGCCAGCAGCCATTTTACGGCCGCCTATGGCTACACCTTC. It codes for CASSHFTAAYGYTF.

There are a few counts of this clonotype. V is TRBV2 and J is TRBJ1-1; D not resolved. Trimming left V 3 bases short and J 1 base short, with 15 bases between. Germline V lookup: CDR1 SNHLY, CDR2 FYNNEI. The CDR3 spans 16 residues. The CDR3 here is CASSDRVLSTNTEAFF. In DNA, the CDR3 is TGTGCCAGCAGTGATCGGGTCCTATCAACGAACACTGAAGCTTTCTTT.

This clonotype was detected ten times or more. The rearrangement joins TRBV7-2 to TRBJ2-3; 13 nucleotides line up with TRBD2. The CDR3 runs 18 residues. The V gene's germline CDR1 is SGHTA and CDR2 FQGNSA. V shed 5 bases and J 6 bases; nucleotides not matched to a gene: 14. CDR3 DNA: TGTGCCAGCAGCCCTCAAGGGCTACTAGCGGGGGGGCTCGATACGCAGTATTTT. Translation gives CASSPQGLLAGGLDTQYF. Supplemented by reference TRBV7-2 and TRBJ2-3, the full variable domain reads GAGVSQSPSNKVTEKGKDVELRCDPISGHTALYWYRQSLGQGLEFLIYFQGNSAPDKSGLPSDRFSAERTGGSVSTLTIQRTQQEDSAVYLCASSPQGLLAGGLDTQYFGPGTRLTVL.

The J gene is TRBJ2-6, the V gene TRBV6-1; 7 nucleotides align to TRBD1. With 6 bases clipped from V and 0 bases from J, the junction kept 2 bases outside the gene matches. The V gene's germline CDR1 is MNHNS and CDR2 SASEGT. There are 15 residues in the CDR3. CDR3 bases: TGTGCCAGCAGGGACAGGTCCTCTGGGGCCAACGTCCTGACTTTC. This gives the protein CASRDRSSGANVLTF.

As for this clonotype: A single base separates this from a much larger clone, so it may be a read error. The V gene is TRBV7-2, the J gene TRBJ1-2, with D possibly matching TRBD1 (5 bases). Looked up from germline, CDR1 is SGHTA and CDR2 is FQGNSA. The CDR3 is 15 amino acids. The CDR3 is CASSLGRREGLGHTF. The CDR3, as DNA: TGTGCCAGCAGCTTAGGTCGCAGGGAGGGACTTGGCCACACCTTC.